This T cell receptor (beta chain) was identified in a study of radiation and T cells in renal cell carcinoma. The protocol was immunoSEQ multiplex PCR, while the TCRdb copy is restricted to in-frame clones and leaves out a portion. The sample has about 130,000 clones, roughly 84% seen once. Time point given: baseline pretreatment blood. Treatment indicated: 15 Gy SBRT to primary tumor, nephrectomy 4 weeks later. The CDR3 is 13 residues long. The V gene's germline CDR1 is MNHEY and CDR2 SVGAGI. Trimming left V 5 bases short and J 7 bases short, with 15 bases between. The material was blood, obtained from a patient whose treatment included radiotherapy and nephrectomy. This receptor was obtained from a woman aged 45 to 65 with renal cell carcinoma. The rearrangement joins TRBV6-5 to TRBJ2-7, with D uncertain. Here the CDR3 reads CASSMVTGGEQYF. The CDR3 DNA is TGTGCCAGCAGTATGGTAACGGGTGGTGAGCAGTACTTC.